These 19 T cell receptor beta chains came from one sample sequenced in a study of graft-versus-host responses after intestinal transplantation. The antigens of these receptors remain unknown. TCRdb's table, derived via immunoSEQ multiplex PCR, lists solely in-frame clones and lacks some. Among 50,000 to 60,000 clones listed, nearly 95% were seen once. Specimen: unstimulated CD4+ T cells sorted from spleen or lymph node cells, collected before transplant. The receptors come from a human donor who was the organ donor for an intestinal transplant.

The chain recombines TRBV5-1 with TRBJ2-7, with D perhaps matching TRBD1 or TRBD2 (5 bases each). Between the trimmed V and J ends, which lost 6 bases and 5 bases, there was a span of 12 bases. The CDR3 spans 12 residues. Germline V lookup: CDR1 SGHRS, CDR2 YFSETQ. CDR3 bases: TGCGCCAGCAAGAGGGGTGCGGACGAGCAGTACTTC. Translated, it gives CASKRGADEQYF.

This rearrangement joins TRBV30 to TRBJ2-3; possible D gene TRBD1, 6 bases. The germline CDR1 and CDR2 sequences are GTSNPN and SVGIG (reference sequence). There are 13 residues in the CDR3. The V end lost 8 bases, the J end lost 6 bases, and 18 bases lay between the germline ends. The CDR3 protein is CAGLSGQGDTQYF. The DNA for the CDR3 is TGTGCCGGACTGAGCGGTCAGGGGGATACGCAGTATTTT.

The chain joins TRBV7-9 to TRBJ1-3; D is unresolved. This CDR3 has 16 residues. V was clipped by 5 bases and J by 4 bases, with 18 bases between them. Per the germline V gene, CDR1 is SEHNR and CDR2 is FQNEAQ (reference sequence). The CDR3 DNA reads as TGTGCCAGCAGCCCTCGGAACCTTGGCTCCGGAAACACCATATATTTT. It is translated as CASSPRNLGSGNTIYF.

J is TRBJ2-7 and V is TRBV9, with 7 positions matching TRBD2. J gave up 3 bases and V 4 bases, and 13 bases lay outside the gene matches. The CDR3 totals 16 residues. The germline gives CDR1 SGDLS, CDR2 YYNGEE. For the CDR3, the DNA is TGTGCCAGCAGCCGACGGGGGGATCAAGCGATCTACGAGCAGTACTTC. Encoded protein: CASSRRGDQAIYEQYF.

The chain is built from TRBV28 and TRBJ1-1; 7 nucleotides agree with TRBD1. The CDR3 is made up of 14 amino acids. The V gene's germline CDR1 is MDHEN and CDR2 SYDVKM. V shed 4 bases, J shed 3 bases, and the junction held 5 bases outside the gene matches. The CDR3 DNA reads as TGTGCCAGCAGTTCAGGGGACAGATACACTGAAGCTTTCTTT. Its protein is CASSSGDRYTEAFF.

The CDR3 spells CASSSRGHFPYEQYF. The CDR3, as DNA: TGTGCCAGCAGTTCCAGGGGGCATTTCCCCTACGAGCAGTACTTC. V is TRBV28 and J is TRBJ2-7; 8 nucleotides line up with TRBD1. V trimming: 4 bases; J trimming: 2 bases; junction bases outside the gene matches: 7. This CDR3 comprises 15 residues. Germline values: CDR1 MDHEN, CDR2 SYDVKM.

The chain couples TRBV6-1 to TRBJ1-4, with a tentative D call TRBD1 (5 bases). V lost 8 bases and J 4 bases, leaving 17 bases between the germline ends. Germline V CDR1 and CDR2: MNHNS, SASEGT. This CDR3 is 15 amino acids long. CDR3 nucleotides: TGTGCCAGCCGACCCCCTGGGGCGGGTAATGAAAAACTGTTTTTT. Translation gives CASRPPGAGNEKLFF.

The chain links TRBV7-2 to TRBJ2-5; 7 bases fit TRBD2. Unmatched junction bases numbered 14, after V lost 2 bases and J lost 5 bases. CDR1 and CDR2 (germline): SGHTA, FQGNSA. The CDR3 totals 17 residues. The CDR3 sequence is CASSLSLRGDGWETQYF. CDR3 sequence (DNA): TGTGCCAGCAGCTTATCTCTCCGGGGGGACGGATGGGAGACCCAGTACTTC.

V is TRBV27 and J is TRBJ2-1; TRBD2 agrees at 12 bases. The junction had 14 bases not matched to a gene; V was cut back by 5 bases and J by 0 bases. Per the germline V gene, CDR1 is MNHEY and CDR2 is SMNVEV (reference sequence). This CDR3 has 20 residues. CDR3 DNA: TGTGCCAGCAGTCGAACCGGACTAGCGGGGCTGGGGTTCTCCTACAATGAGCAGTTCTTC. Translation gives CASSRTGLAGLGFSYNEQFF.

This clone was counted once. The genes are TRBV19 and TRBJ1-2; D perhaps matches TRBD1 (5 bases). Trimming left V 5 bases short and J 2 bases short, with 18 bases between. Germline values: CDR1 LNHDA, CDR2 SQIVND (reference sequence). This CDR3 has 16 residues. The CDR3, as DNA: TGTGCCAGTAGTCGTTTCACAGGTTCGGAAAACTATGGCTACACCTTC. Translating it yields CASSRFTGSENYGYTF.

This sequence joins TRBV6-1 and TRBJ1-5, with D possibly TRBD1 on 5 matching bases. The V gene's germline CDR1 is MNHNS and CDR2 SASEGT. The CDR3 runs 15 residues. Trimming shortened V by 4 bases and J by 4 bases, and 14 bases separated the two germline ends. As DNA, the CDR3 is TGTGCCAGCAGTGCCAATGGGGGATTGAATCAGCCCCAGCATTTT. Translation: CASSANGGLNQPQHF.

This chain joins TRBV6-1 and TRBJ2-2; possibly TRBD1 for D (5 bases). V shed 7 bases and J shed 4 bases, with 10 bases lying between them. Germline CDR1 reads MNHNS; CDR2 reads SASEGT. The CDR3 totals 13 residues. The CDR3 protein is CASKGSGTGELFF. DNA for the CDR3: TGTGCCAGCAAGGGGTCTGGCACCGGGGAGCTGTTTTTT.

J is TRBJ1-4 and V is TRBV28; 7 positions agree with TRBD1. V lost 4 bases, J lost 7 bases, and 9 bases stayed unmatched. Germline V gene sequence: CDR1 MDHEN, CDR2 SYDVKM. The CDR3 is 15 amino acids. The CDR3: CASSSPGTAGEKLFF. The CDR3 nucleotides read TGTGCCAGCAGTTCCCCCGGGACAGCTGGTGAAAAACTGTTTTTT.

This chain links TRBV27 with TRBJ2-7, with unresolved D. The V gene's germline CDR1 is MNHEY and CDR2 SMNVEV (reference sequence). Between the trimmed V and J ends, which lost 4 bases and 0 bases, there was a span of 22 bases. This CDR3 spans 18 amino acids. Here the CDR3 reads CASSSRPLAPAASYEQYF. The CDR3 DNA is TGTGCCAGCAGTTCCCGACCGCTGGCCCCAGCAGCCTCCTACGAGCAGTACTTC.

The V gene is TRBV4-2, the J gene TRBJ2-7; 12 positions match TRBD2. This CDR3 is 18 amino acids long. Germline V lookup: CDR1 LGHNA, CDR2 YNFKEQ. With 0 bases clipped from V and 3 bases from J, the junction kept 9 bases outside the gene matches. The CDR3 nucleotides read TGTGCCAGCAGCCAAGATAGACTAGCGGGAGTGGGGGGCTACGAGCAGTACTTC. Amino acids: CASSQDRLAGVGGYEQYF.

The V call is TRBV7-2, the J call TRBJ2-1, with 7 bases aligning to TRBD2. Per germline, CDR1 SGHTA and CDR2 FQGNSA. The V segment lost 1 base and the J segment 4 bases; nucleotides outside the gene matches: 10. The CDR3 is 17 residues long. CDR3 in amino acids: CASSLVAGGTGYNEQFF. CDR3 nucleotides: TGTGCCAGCAGCTTAGTGGCCGGGGGGACTGGATACAATGAGCAGTTCTTC.

This rearrangement joins TRBV27 to TRBJ2-5, with 13 bases fitting TRBD2. CDR1 is MNHEY and CDR2 is SMNVEV in the germline V gene (reference sequence). There are 14 residues in the CDR3. V dropped 6 bases and J dropped 7; count of bases not matched to a gene: 5. The CDR3 here is CASRLAGGPMTQYF. DNA of the CDR3: TGTGCCAGCAGACTAGCGGGAGGGCCTATGACCCAGTACTTC.

The CDR3 is CASSLEGVRTGELFF. CDR3 DNA: TGTGCCAGCAGCTTAGAAGGGGTTCGGACCGGGGAGCTGTTTTTT. The J gene is TRBJ2-2, the V gene TRBV11-3; D may be TRBD1 (5 bases). There are 15 residues in the CDR3. V was trimmed by 0 bases and J by 5 bases, leaving 10 bases between them. Germline CDR1 is SGHNT and CDR2 is YENEEA.

The CDR3 here is CASSLGPREAVTGELFF. CDR3 nucleotides: TGTGCCAGCAGCTTGGGGCCCAGGGAAGCGGTCACCGGGGAGCTGTTTTTT. The gene calls are TRBV11-2 and TRBJ2-2, with D perhaps TRBD1 or TRBD2 (5 bases each). This CDR3 contains 17 residues. The germline V and J ends were trimmed by 3 bases and 4 bases, with 18 bases remaining between them. Germline V gives CDR1 SGHAT, CDR2 FQNNGV.